Included here is one T cell receptor (beta chain) sequence, with context. Its antigen is not identified. These data originate in a study of CXCR3-negative and CXCR3-positive naive CD8 T cells. The CDR3 has 17 amino acids. Germline V gene data show CDR1 as KGHSH and CDR2 as LQKENI. The TRB libraries of cDNA were built by UMI-labeled 5' RACE. TCRdb derives one entry per CDR3 protein from the 5' RACE reads, leaving out DNA. Recorded for this sample: 100,000 or so distinct CDR3 sequences. General study points: When CXCR3-positive naive cells were set against CXCR3-negative naive cells, the former had more hydrophobic TRB CDR3s.

The TCR comes from a human donor in good health. Some clones in this sample may be carry-over from other donors' samples. The sequenced sample was naive CXCR3+ CD8+ T cells from blood. Subset in this sample: CD45RO-CCR7+CD27+CD95- naive CD8+ T cells expressing CXCR3 (TNR3+). The chain carries TRBV18 and TRBJ2-7; TCRdb gives TRBD1 as the D gene, but with no DNA this cannot be confirmed. This CDR3 reads CASSHTGQGSAAYEQYF.